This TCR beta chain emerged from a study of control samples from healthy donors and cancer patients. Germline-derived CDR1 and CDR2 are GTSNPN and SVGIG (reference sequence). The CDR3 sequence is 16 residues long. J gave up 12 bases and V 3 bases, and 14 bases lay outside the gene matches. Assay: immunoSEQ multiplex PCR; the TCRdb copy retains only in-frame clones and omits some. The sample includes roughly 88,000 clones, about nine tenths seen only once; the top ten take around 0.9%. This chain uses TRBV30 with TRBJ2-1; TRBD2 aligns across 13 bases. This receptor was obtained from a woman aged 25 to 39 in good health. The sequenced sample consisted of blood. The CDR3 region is CAWSPSGLAGPQGQFF. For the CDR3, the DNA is TGTGCCTGGAGCCCCTCGGGACTAGCGGGACCTCAGGGGCAGTTCTTC. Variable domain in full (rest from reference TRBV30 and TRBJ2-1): SQTIHQWPATLVQPVGSPLSLECTVEGTSNPNLYWYRQAAGRGLQLLFYSVGIGQISSEVPQNLSASRPQDRQFILSSKKLLLSDSGFYLCAWSPSGLAGPQGQFFGPGTRLTVL.